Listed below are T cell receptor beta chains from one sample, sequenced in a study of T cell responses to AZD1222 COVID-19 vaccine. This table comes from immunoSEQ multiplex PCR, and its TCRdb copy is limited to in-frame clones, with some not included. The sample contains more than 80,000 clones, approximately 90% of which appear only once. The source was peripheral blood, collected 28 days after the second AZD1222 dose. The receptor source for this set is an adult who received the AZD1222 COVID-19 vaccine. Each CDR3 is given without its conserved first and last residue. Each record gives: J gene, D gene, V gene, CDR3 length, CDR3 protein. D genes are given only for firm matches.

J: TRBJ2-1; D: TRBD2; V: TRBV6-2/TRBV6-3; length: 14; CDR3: ASSLLPSGLYNEQF
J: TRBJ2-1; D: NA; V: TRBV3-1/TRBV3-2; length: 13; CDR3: ASSQDLGTRNEQF
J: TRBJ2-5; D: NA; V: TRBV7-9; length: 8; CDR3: ASSWETQY
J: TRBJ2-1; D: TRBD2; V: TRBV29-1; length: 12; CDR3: SVEPGLAGKEQF
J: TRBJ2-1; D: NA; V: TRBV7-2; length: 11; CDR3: ASSLGPPNEQF
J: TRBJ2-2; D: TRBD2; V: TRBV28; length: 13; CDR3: AAGTSGSDTGELF
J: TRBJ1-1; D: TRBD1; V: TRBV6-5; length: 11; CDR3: ASIDRGRTEAF
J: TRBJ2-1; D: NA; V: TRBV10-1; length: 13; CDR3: ASRRRRLPTEEQF
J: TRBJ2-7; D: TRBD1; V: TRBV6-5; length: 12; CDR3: ASRGTGGGYEQY
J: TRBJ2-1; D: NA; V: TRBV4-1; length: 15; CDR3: ASSQEGAGSSYNEQF
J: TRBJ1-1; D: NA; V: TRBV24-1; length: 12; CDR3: ATSASEGRAEAF
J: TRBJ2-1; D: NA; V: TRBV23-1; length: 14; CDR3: ASSQFRQADIHEQF
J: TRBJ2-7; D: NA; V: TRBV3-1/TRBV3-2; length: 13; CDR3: ASSQGIDLLYEQY
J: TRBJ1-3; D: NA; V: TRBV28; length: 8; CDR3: ATSKNTIY
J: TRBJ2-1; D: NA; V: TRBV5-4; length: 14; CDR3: ASSSPGFRSYNEQF
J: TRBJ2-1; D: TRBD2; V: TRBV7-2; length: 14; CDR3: ASSLVGGGRPNEQF
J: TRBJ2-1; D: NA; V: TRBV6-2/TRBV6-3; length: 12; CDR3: ASSYSPSYNEQF
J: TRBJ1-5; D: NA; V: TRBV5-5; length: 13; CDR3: ASSLVLTGDQPQH
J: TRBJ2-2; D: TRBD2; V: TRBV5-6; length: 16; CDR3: ASSPGLAGGPPSGELF
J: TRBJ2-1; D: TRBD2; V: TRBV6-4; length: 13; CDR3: ASSEASGGYNEQF
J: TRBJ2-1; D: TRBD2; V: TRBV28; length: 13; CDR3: ASSPSGSPYNEQF
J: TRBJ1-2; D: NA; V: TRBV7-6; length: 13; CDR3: ASSLGGGMSYGYT
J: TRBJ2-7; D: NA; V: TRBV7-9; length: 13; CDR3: ASSLVKGGGYEQY
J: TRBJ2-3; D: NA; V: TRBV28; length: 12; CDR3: ATGDIASTDTQY
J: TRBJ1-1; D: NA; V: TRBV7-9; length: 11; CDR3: ASSPQGNTEAF
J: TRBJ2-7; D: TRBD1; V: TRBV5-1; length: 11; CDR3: ASSQGQLHEQY
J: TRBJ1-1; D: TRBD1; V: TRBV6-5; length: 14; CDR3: ASSYLKTGEDTEAF
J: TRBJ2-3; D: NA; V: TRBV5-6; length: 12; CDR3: ASSLPDSTDTQY
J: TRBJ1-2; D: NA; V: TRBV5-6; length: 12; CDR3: ASSSWGGNYGYT
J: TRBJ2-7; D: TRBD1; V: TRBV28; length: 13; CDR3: ASSFPGTGAYEQY
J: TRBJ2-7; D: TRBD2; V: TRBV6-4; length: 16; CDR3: ASSDSGLVLASSYEQY
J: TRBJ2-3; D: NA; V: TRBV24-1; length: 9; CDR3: ATSDQDTQY
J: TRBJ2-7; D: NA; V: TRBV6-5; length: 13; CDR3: ASSQFRQGLSEQY
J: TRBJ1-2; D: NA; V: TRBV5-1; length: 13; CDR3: ASSERTQPTYGYT
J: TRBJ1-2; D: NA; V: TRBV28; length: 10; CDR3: ASTPVVGVST
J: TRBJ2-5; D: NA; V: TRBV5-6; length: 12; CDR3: ASSLDVGQETQY
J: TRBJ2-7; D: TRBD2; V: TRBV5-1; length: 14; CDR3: ASSLAPSREGYEQY
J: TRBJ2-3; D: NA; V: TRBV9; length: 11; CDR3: ASSGRLADTQY
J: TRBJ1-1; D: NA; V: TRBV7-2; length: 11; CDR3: ASSLVWLSEAF
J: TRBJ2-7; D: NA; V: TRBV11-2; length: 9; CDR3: ASSLRDQQY
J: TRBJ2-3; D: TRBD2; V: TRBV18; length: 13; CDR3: ASSPPAGATDTQY
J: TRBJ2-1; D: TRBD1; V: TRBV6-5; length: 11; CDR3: ASSQDRVNEQF
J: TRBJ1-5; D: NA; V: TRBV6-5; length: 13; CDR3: ASSYSTGNNQPQH
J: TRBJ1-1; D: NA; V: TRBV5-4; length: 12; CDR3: ASSLEGWGTEAF
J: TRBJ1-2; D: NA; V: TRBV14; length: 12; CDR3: ASSHTGTPIGYT
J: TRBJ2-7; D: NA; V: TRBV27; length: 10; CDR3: ASKEGRNEQY
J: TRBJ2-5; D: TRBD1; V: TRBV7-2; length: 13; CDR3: ASSLAGQAAETQY
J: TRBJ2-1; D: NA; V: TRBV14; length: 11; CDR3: ASSSLGGNEQF
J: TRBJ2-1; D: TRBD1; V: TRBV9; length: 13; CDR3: ASSVAGTAYNEQF
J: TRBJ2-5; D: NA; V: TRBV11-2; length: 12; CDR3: ASSPTGEGETQY
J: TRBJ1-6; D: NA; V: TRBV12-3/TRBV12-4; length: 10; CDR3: ASREGRSPLH
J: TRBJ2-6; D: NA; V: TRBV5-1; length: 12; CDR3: ASGGSSGANVLT
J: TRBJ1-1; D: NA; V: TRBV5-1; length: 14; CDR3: ASSLTGLRMNTEAF
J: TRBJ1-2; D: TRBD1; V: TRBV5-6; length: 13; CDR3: ASSPFRDRQYGYT